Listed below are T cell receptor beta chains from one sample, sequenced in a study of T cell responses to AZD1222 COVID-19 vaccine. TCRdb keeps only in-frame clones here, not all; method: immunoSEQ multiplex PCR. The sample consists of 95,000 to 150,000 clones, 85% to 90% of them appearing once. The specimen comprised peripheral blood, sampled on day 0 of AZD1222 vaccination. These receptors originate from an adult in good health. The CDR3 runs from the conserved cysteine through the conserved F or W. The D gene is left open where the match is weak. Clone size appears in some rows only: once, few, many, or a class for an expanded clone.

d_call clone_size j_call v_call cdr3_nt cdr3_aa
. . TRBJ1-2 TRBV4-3 TGCGCCAGCAGCCAAGACACAGGGTCAGTGGGCTATGGCTACACCTTC CASSQDTGSVGYGYTF
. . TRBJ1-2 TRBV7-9 TGTGCCAGCAGCTTCGCAAGTTATGGCTACACCTTC CASSFASYGYTF
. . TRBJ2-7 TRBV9 TGTGCCAGCAGCGTAGGAGGGGCAGGGCTCGCCTACGAGCAGTACTTC CASSVGGAGLAYEQYF
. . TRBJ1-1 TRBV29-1 TGCAGCGCTTCTCTGGGTAATGGGGGAATTGGCACTGAAGCTTTCTTT CSASLGNGGIGTEAFF
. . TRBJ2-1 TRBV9 TGTGCCAGCCGCCCAGGGTTGAAGTACAATGAGCAGTTCTTC CASRPGLKYNEQFF
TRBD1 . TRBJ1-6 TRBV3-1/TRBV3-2 TGTGCCAGCAGCCACGGGACAGCTAACTCACCCCTCCACTTT CASSHGTANSPLHF
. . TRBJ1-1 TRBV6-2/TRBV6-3 TGTGCCAGCAGTTACGGCAGGGTCCTCTTTAGGACTGAAGCTTTCTTT CASSYGRVLFRTEAFF
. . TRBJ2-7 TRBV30 TGTGCCTGGGAGGGAGCGGGCTCCTACGAGCAGTACTTC CAWEGAGSYEQYF
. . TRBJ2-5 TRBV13 TGTGCCAGCAGCTTAGGTACAGGGACCCAGTACTTC CASSLGTGTQYF
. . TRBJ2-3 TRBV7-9 TGTGCCAGCAGCTTAGTTCAGGACACAGATACGCAGTATTTT CASSLVQDTDTQYF
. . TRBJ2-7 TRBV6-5 TGTGCCAGCAGCGCATGGGGCGGGGGCAACTACGAGCAGTACTTC CASSAWGGGNYEQYF
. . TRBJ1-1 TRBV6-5 TGTGCCAGCAGTTACTCCCCACATGGGAACACTGAAGCTTTCTTT CASSYSPHGNTEAFF
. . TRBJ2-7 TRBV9 TGTGCCAGCAGCTCAGGTTCCTACGAGCAGTACTTC CASSSGSYEQYF
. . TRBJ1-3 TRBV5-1 TGCGCCAGCTCCGAGTCGTCGGGAAACACCATATATTTT CASSESSGNTIYF
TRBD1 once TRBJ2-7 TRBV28 TGTGCCAGTTCCTCAGTTCTAAGACAGGGGTCATATCACGAGCAGTACTTC CASSSVLRQGSYHEQYF
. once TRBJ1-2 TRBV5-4 TGTGCCAGCAGCTTGGAACAGGGCGGCTATGGCTACACCTTC CASSLEQGGYGYTF
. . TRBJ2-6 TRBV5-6 TGTGCCAGCAGCCGGAGGGGCCCTGGGGCCAACGTCCTGACTTTC CASSRRGPGANVLTF
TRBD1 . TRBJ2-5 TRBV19 TGTGCCAGTAGCCTAAACAGGGGAGAGACCCAGTACTTC CASSLNRGETQYF
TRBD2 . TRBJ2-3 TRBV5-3 TGTGCCAGAAGCTTGGGACTAGCGAGGGAAAAGTATTTT CARSLGLAREKYF
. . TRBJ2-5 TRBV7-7 TGTGCCAGCAGCCAAGACTCCCAAGAGACCCAGTACTTC CASSQDSQETQYF
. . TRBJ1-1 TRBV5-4 TGTGCCACCAATAAGCAGGGCGAACTCACTGAAGCTTTCTTT CATNKQGELTEAFF
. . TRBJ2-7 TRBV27 TGTGCCAGCAGTTTTGGAGTAGCGGCAGCCTACGAGCAGTACTTC CASSFGVAAAYEQYF
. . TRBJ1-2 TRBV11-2 TGTGCCAGCAGCCTGGGACGGGGGGGCGGTGGCTACACCTTC CASSLGRGGGGYTF
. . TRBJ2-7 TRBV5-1 TGCGCCAGCTCTCCCAGTGGGCAGGGGCGCTCCTACGAGCAGTACTTC CASSPSGQGRSYEQYF
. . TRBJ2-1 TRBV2 TGTGCCAGCAGTGAAGCGAGGAGCTCCTACAATGAGCAGTTCTTC CASSEARSSYNEQFF
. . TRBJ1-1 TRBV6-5 TGTGCCAGCAGTCCGCCTGGGGGGAGGGCTTTCTTT CASSPPGGRAFF
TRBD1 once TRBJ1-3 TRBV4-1 TGCGCCAGCAGCCGGGACAGGGGAGGCTCTGGAAACACCATATATTTT CASSRDRGGSGNTIYF
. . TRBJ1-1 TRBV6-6 TGTGCCAGCAGTTACGATAGGGAAGCTTTCTTT CASSYDREAFF
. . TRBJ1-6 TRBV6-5 TGTGCCAGCAGTTACTTCGGGGGGCTTCCACCCCTCCACTTT CASSYFGGLPPLHF
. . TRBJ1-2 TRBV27 TGTGCCAGCAGTCCCGCCAGGGATCACTATGGCTACACCTTC CASSPARDHYGYTF
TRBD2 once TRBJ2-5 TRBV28 TGTGCCACCGCGCTAGCGGGAGGCAGTGAGACCCAGTACTTC CATALAGGSETQYF
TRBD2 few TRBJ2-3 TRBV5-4 TGTGCCAGCAGCTCCGGGACTAGGGGGGGCACAGATACGCAGTATTTT CASSSGTRGGTDTQYF
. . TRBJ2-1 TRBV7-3 TGTGCCAGCAGCTTAAGAAAGTCAGGGGCAGGTGAGCAGTTCTTC CASSLRKSGAGEQFF
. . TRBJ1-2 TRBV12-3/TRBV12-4 TGTGCCAGCAGTTTATATGGATATGGCTACACCTTC CASSLYGYGYTF
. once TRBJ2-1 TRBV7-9 TGTGCCAGCAGCCCCCCCTCGGGACATGAGCAGTTCTTC CASSPPSGHEQFF
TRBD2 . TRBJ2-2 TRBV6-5 TGTGCCTCAGCGGGAGTAAACACCGGGGAGCTGTTTTTT CASAGVNTGELFF
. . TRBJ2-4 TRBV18 TGTGCCAGCTCTCCCATACAGGGTCTAGCCAAAAACATTCAGTACTTC CASSPIQGLAKNIQYF
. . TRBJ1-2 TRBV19 TGTGCCAGTAGTGCGGACGGGGTTAACTATGGCTACACCTTC CASSADGVNYGYTF
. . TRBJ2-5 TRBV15 TGTGCCACCAGCAGCGGCAGGGGGGGATTTGAGACCCAGTACTTC CATSSGRGGFETQYF
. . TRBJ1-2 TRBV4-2 TGTGCCAGCAGCCAAGATCCCGGCCAGGGGTACTATGGCTACACCTTC CASSQDPGQGYYGYTF
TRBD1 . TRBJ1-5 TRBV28 TGTGCCAGCAGCCCCCGCTACAGGGGGAAGGGCAATCAGCCCCAGCATTTT CASSPRYRGKGNQPQHF
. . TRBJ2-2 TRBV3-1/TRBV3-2 TGTGCCACTTCGAACACCGGGGAGCTGTTTTTT CATSNTGELFF
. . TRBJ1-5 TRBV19 TGTGCCAGTACCGCCTTTACGGGGAATCAGCCCCAGCATTTT CASTAFTGNQPQHF
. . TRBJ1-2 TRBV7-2 TGTGCCAGCAGCCTCACAGGGAGCCCTCTAGCTAACTATGGCTACACCTTC CASSLTGSPLANYGYTF
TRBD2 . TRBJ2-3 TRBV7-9 TGTGCCGCGGGGGGAGCAGATACGCAGTATTTT CAAGGADTQYF
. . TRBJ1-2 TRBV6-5 TGTGCCAGCAGGGCCCTGGGAGGGGAAGGCTACACCTTC CASRALGGEGYTF
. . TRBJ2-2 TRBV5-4 TGTGCCAGCAGCCGGGACAAGAACACCGGGGAGCTGTTTTTT CASSRDKNTGELFF
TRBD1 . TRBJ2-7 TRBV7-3 TGTGCCAGCAGCTTAACACCAGGACAGGGCTACGAGCAGTACTTC CASSLTPGQGYEQYF
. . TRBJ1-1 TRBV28 TGTGCCAGCAGTTTAGTCCCAGGGAACACTGAAGCTTTCTTT CASSLVPGNTEAFF
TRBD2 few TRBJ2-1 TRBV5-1 TGCGCCAGCAGCTTGACGGCAGGAGGCCCGGGGGGAGAGGGCAATGAGCAGTTCTTC CASSLTAGGPGGEGNEQFF
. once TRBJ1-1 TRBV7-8 TGTGCCAGCAGCTTAGGAGGGCTTAGTGAAGCTTTCTTT CASSLGGLSEAFF
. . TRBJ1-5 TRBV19 TGTGCCAGTAGTATGAGGGCAGGGGGCAATCAGCCCCAGCATTTT CASSMRAGGNQPQHF
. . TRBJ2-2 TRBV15 TGTGCCACCAGCAATTTATTCCGGGACATTAACACCGGGGAGCTGTTTTTT CATSNLFRDINTGELFF
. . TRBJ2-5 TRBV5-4 TGTGCCAGCAGCTTGGGACAGTTTGGGGAGACCCAGTACTTC CASSLGQFGETQYF
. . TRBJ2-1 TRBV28 TGTGCCAGCGGTGGGGCCTACAATGAGCAGTTCTTC CASGGAYNEQFF